Here is one T cell receptor (beta chain) with its context. Its antigen is not identified. This entry belongs to a study of T cell responses to AZD1222 COVID-19 vaccine. The study, taken as a whole, reports: Variant regions that are unmutated are reportedly the target of nearly half of spike-specific TCRs.

TCRdb's table, derived via immunoSEQ multiplex PCR, lists solely in-frame clones and lacks some. The sample contains roughly 140,000 clones, about nine tenths of which appear only once. The CDR3 has 13 residues. With 6 bases clipped from V and 4 bases from J, the junction kept 5 bases outside the gene matches. CDR1 is LGHDT and CDR2 is YNNKEL in the germline V gene (reference sequence). This clonotype was sampled from an adult in good health. The sample here was peripheral blood, taken on day 0 of MenACWY control vaccination. This chain uses TRBV3-1 (or the pseudogene TRBV3-2) with TRBJ1-2; 7 nucleotides match TRBD1. Here the CDR3 reads CASSQGGPYGYTF. The CDR3 bases are TGTGCCAGCAGTCAGGGGGGGCCCTATGGCTACACCTTC.